The rows below give T cell receptor beta chains drawn from one sample of a study of blood T cells in healthy people across ages. TCRdb reprocessed the 5' RACE reads with MiXCR, giving one entry per CDR3 protein. Of about a million distinct CDR3 sequences in the sample, 51% were seen once. The sample comprised blood. The source is a woman aged 55-70 years in good health. CDR3s include the opening cysteine and the closing phenylalanine or tryptophan. D genes are given only for firm matches. Expanded clones are given a class, and other clones once, few, many or no size at all.

v_call	j_call	d_call	clone_size	cdr3_nt	cdr3_aa
TRBV20-1	TRBJ1-2	NA	once	TGCAGTGCTCCGATATGGGGGTCGGGGAGCATGGGAAAACCTAACTATGGCTACACCTTC	CSAPIWGSGSMGKPNYGYTF
TRBV7-2	TRBJ1-1	NA	NA	TGTGCCAGCAGCTTAGCGGGTAGATCCACTGAAGCTTTCTTT	CASSLAGRSTEAFF
TRBV20-1	TRBJ2-7	TRBD1	NA	TGCAGTGCTAGGGGACAGCTAAGCTCCTACGAGCAGTACTTC	CSARGQLSSYEQYF
TRBV9	TRBJ2-7	NA	once	TGTGCCAGCAGCGTAGACGGGGGCGGGAACTACGAGCAGTACTTC	CASSVDGGGNYEQYF
TRBV3-1	TRBJ2-1	TRBD2	NA	TGTGCCAGCAGACCGGGACTAACCCTAGGGGAGCAGTTCTTC	CASRPGLTLGEQFF
TRBV4-1	TRBJ2-1	TRBD2	NA	TGCGCCAGCAGCCAAGCCTCTTACCCTAGCGGGAGCTACAATGAGCAGTTCTTC	CASSQASYPSGSYNEQFF
TRBV7-2	TRBJ2-7	NA	NA	TGTGCCAGCAGCGGGGGGGCGGGAGTAAGGTACGAGCAGTACTTC	CASSGGAGVRYEQYF
TRBV6-6	TRBJ2-3	TRBD2	NA	TGTGCCAGCAGTTACTCGGGACCGGGAGGGAGTACAGATACGCAGTATTTT	CASSYSGPGGSTDTQYF
TRBV5-1	TRBJ2-1	NA	few	TGCGCCAGCAGCTTGGACTTCAGCTCCTACAATGAGCAGTTCTTC	CASSLDFSSYNEQFF
TRBV20-1	TRBJ2-7	NA	few	TGCAGTGCCAAAGTCTTATTATCCTACGAGCAGTACTTC	CSAKVLLSYEQYF
TRBV28	TRBJ2-7	NA	few	TGTGCCAGCAGTTCCCCCAGCCGCAGCTCCTACGAGCAGTACTTC	CASSSPSRSSYEQYF
TRBV7-2	TRBJ1-2	NA	NA	TGTGCCAGCAGCTCCCCTAATGATAACTATGGCTACACCTTC	CASSSPNDNYGYTF
TRBV7-2	TRBJ2-1	NA	few	TGTGCCAGCAGCCTCGGAAGGAACACCTACAATGAGCAGTTCTTC	CASSLGRNTYNEQFF
TRBV20-1	TRBJ2-5	NA	NA	TGCAGTGCTAGGCCTCACGAAGGGACCCAGTACTTC	CSARPHEGTQYF
TRBV5-1	TRBJ2-5	TRBD2	NA	TGCGCCAGCAGCTTGGGCTCTAGCGGGGGGCGAGAGACCCAGTACTTC	CASSLGSSGGRETQYF
TRBV11-2	TRBJ1-2	NA	NA	NA	CASSLEVGAGAGSTF
TRBV2	TRBJ2-7	NA	few	TGTGCCAGGTGGGGGGGCAGATACTACGAGCAGTACTTC	CARWGGRYYEQYF
TRBV4-3	TRBJ2-1	TRBD2	NA	TGCGCCAGCAGCCAAGCGGGAGGGAGATACGATGAGCAGTTCTTC	CASSQAGGRYDEQFF
TRBV5-1	TRBJ2-5	TRBD2	NA	TGCGCCAGCAGCTTGGGGTCTAGCGGGACCAATGAGCAGTACTTC	CASSLGSSGTNEQYF
TRBV6-5	TRBJ2-7	NA	NA	TGTGCCAGCACCTCACTCCGGGGCTACGAGCAGTACTTC	CASTSLRGYEQYF
TRBV6-5	TRBJ2-1	NA	few	TGTGCCAGCAGTTACTCTCTGAGCTCCTACAATGAGCAGTTCTTC	CASSYSLSSYNEQFF
TRBV5-1	TRBJ2-1	TRBD1	NA	TGCGCCAGCAGCTTGGAACAGGGGGCGATTAGTGAGCAGTTCTTC	CASSLEQGAISEQFF
TRBV28	TRBJ2-5	TRBD2	NA	TGTGCCAGCAGTTCCCCGGTAGCGGGACAAGAGACCCAGTACTTC	CASSSPVAGQETQYF
TRBV24-1	TRBJ2-7	TRBD2	NA	TGTGCCACCAGACCAAAGCCGGGACTAGCGGGAGGGTTGGATGAGCAGTACTTC	CATRPKPGLAGGLDEQYF
TRBV29-1	TRBJ2-2	NA	few	TGCAGCGTTGTAGAAGGGTTCCCCGGGGAGCTGTTTTTT	CSVVEGFPGELFF
TRBV2	TRBJ2-3	NA	NA	TGTGCCAGCAGGGAGGGTTCATTAGGGACAGATACGCAGTATTTT	CASREGSLGTDTQYF